The source of this TCR beta chain is a study of CD8+ T cells in alopecia areata. Study results and caveats: Compared with mice, patients displayed less clear TCR sharing, possibly for HLA-related reasons. Clonality exceeded that of normal scalp in lesional scalp, most notably in alopecia totalis/universalis.

V gave up 5 bases and J gave up 6 bases; unmatched junction bases: 8. This CDR3 region has 15 residues. The germline gives CDR1 KGHSH, CDR2 LQKENI. Starting from PBMCs, sorting isolated CD4+ and CD8+ T cells. This clone showed up just a few times. Its cognate antigen is unknown. Sequencing relied on a cDNA template that was reverse transcribed from extracted RNA. The repertoire was sequenced with immunoSEQ multiplex PCR; TCRdb's copy has only in-frame clones and lacks some. The table shows around 100,000 clones, with around 60% occurring only once. This sequence originates from a human donor in good health. This rearrangement joins TRBV18 to TRBJ2-1; 9 bases fit TRBD1. The source material was CD4+ T cells sorted from blood. This CDR3 reads CASSKDRGLINEQFF. As DNA, the CDR3 is TGTGCCAGCTCAAAGGACAGGGGACTTATCAATGAGCAGTTCTTC.